This T cell receptor beta chain was observed in a study of monozygotic twins with inflammatory bowel disease. Reanalyzing the 5' RACE reads, TCRdb keeps one entry per CDR3 protein, without DNA. The table gives more than 300,000 distinct CDR3 sequences; the top ten clones make up approximately 2.4% of it. Blood was drawn once per donor, and each sample measured more than 2 ml. This CDR3 comprises 14 residues. Germline loops: CDR1 DFQATT, CDR2 SNEGSKA (reference sequence). The rearrangement joins TRBV20-1 to TRBJ2-1. The receptor was derived from a human donor with ulcerative colitis or Crohn's disease, or a healthy co-twin of an affected twin (not recorded which). Sequencing was performed on blood. This CDR3 reads CSATRTPSYNEQFF.